These 5 T cell receptor beta chains were sequenced from one sample in a study of Ad26.COV2.S vaccination and SARS-CoV-2 variants. Assay: immunoSEQ multiplex PCR; the TCRdb copy retains only in-frame clones and omits some. The sample consists of about 350,000 clones, 88% of them appearing once. As for treatment: roughly 20 received Ad26.COV2.S at low or high dose, single or two shots; roughly five received placebo; per-sample allocation not given. Samples were taken on day 63 after the first vaccine or placebo injection. Sequenced material: peripheral blood, taken in a trial of Ad26.COV2.S vaccine versus placebo. The receptor source for this set is a person aged 18-65 years who received the Ad26.COV2.S COVID-19 vaccine or a placebo.

The genes are TRBV6-5 and TRBJ1-3; the match to TRBD1 covers 7 bases. Per germline, CDR1 MNHEY and CDR2 SVGAGI. The CDR3 contains 15 residues. After removal of 5 bases from V and 2 bases from J, the junction contained 6 bases not matched to a gene. The CDR3 bases are TGTGCCAGCAGTCGGGACAGTCCGACTGGAAACACCATATATTTT. It encodes CASSRDSPTGNTIYF.

The V call is TRBV7-2, the J call TRBJ1-1; D is uncertain. This CDR3 spans 15 amino acids. Trimming took off 2 bases at V and 0 bases at J, with 10 bases between the two ends. CDR1 and CDR2 (germline): SGHTA, FQGNSA. CDR3 sequence: CASSLSVKMNTEAFF. Written as DNA, the CDR3 is TGTGCCAGCAGCTTATCCGTAAAGATGAACACTGAAGCTTTCTTT.

The rearrangement links TRBV6-1 to TRBJ1-5; D might be TRBD1 (5 bases). The CDR3 is made up of 13 amino acids. V was cut by 2 bases and J by 6 bases, with 8 bases left in between. Germline V lookup: CDR1 MNHNS, CDR2 SASEGT. In DNA, the CDR3 is TGTGCCAGCAGTGAACAGGGAGGTCAGCCCCAGCATTTT. It yields the protein CASSEQGGQPQHF.

This clone came up a few times. The chain carries TRBV5-4 and TRBJ2-7, with D possibly being TRBD1 (5 bases). The V end lost 5 bases, the J end lost 3 bases, and 12 bases lay between the germline ends. The CDR3 is made up of 13 amino acids. CDR1 is SGHNT, CDR2 YYREEE, per germline (reference sequence). In nucleotides, the CDR3 is TGTGCCAGCAGTCAGGACACCGGCTACGAGCAGTACTTC. Protein: CASSQDTGYEQYF.

The chain couples TRBV6-6 to TRBJ1-5; a possible D gene is TRBD1 (5 bases). Germline-derived CDR1 and CDR2 are MNHNY and SVGAGI (reference sequence). The CDR3 has 11 residues. V lost 6 bases and J 7 bases, leaving 7 bases between the germline ends. CDR3 residues: CASSPGQPQHF. DNA for the CDR3: TGTGCCAGCAGCCCAGGGCAGCCCCAGCATTTT.